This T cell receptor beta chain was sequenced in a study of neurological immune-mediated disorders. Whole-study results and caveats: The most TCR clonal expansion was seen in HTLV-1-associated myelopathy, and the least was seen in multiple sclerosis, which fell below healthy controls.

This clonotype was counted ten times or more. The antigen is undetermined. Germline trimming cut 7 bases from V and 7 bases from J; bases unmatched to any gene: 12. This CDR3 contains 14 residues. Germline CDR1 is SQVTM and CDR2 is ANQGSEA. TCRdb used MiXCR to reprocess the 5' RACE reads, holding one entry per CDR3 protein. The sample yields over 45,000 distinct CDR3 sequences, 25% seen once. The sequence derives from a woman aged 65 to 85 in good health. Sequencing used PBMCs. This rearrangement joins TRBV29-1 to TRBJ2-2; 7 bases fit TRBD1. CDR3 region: CSARQGAHDGELFF. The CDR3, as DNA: TGCAGCGCCCGACAGGGAGCCCACGACGGGGAGCTGTTTTTT.